Presented here are 30 T cell receptor beta chains from one specimen sequenced in a study of neoadjuvant nivolumab and ipilimumab in lung cancer. Profiling relied on immunoSEQ multiplex PCR, and the TCRdb table lists in-frame clones only, not all of them. Of 25,000 to 30,000 clones listed, approximately 83% are singletons. Material: tumor tissue, obtained after neoadjuvant nivolumab, alone or with ipilimumab, at or shortly before surgery. The source is an adult with non-small cell lung cancer.

This clone was detected once. The rearrangement joins TRBV19 to TRBJ1-2; maybe TRBD1 (6 bases). The ends were cut back, 5 bases at V and 2 bases at J, with 12 bases in the middle. Germline V gives CDR1 LNHDA, CDR2 SQIVND (reference sequence). The CDR3 covers 14 residues. The CDR3, as DNA: TGTGCCAGTAGTCTCCGAGACAGGAACTATGGCTACACCTTC. It yields the protein CASSLRDRNYGYTF.

This sequence joins TRBV28 and TRBJ2-7; 9 nucleotides line up with TRBD2. The germline V gene encodes CDR1 MDHEN and CDR2 SYDVKM. The J segment lost 2 bases and the V segment lost 7 bases, leaving 6 bases of the junction unmatched. CDR3 length: 14 residues. CDR3: CASKVAGDTYEQYF. The CDR3 coding sequence is TGTGCCAGCAAGGTAGCGGGGGATACCTACGAGCAGTACTTC.

This rearrangement joins TRBV7-8 to TRBJ2-3, with 8 bases lining up with TRBD2. Looked up from germline, CDR1 is SGHVS and CDR2 is FQNEAQ. The CDR3 contains 15 residues. Trimming at V came to 3 bases and at J to 0 bases, leaving 2 bases not matched to a gene. CDR3 nucleotides: TGTGCCAGCAGCTTCCTAGCGGGTAGCACAGATACGCAGTATTTT. Its protein is CASSFLAGSTDTQYF.

This clone was seen a single time. The rearrangement links TRBV29-1 to TRBJ1-2, with D hard to call. Trimming removed 6 bases from V and 4 bases from J, with 12 bases in between. Germline V CDR1 and CDR2: SQVTM, ANQGSEA. The CDR3 contains 12 residues. This chain's CDR3 is CSVPGPVYGYTF. The CDR3 DNA follows: TGCAGCGTCCCAGGACCGGTCTATGGCTACACCTTC.

V usage is TRBV6-5 and J usage is TRBJ1-1; tentative D call: TRBD1 (6 bases). V was trimmed by 6 bases and J by 0 bases, leaving 14 bases between them. CDR1 and CDR2 (germline): MNHEY, SVGAGI. The CDR3 is 15 residues long. CDR3 sequence: CASRIKGGMNTEAFF. CDR3 bases: TGTGCCAGCAGGATTAAGGGGGGCATGAACACTGAAGCTTTCTTT.

The rearrangement uses TRBV5-1 and TRBJ2-6; no reliable D call. CDR1 and CDR2 (germline): SGHRS, YFSETQ. V was pared by 4 bases and J by 4 bases, with 6 bases between. This CDR3 spans 13 amino acids. The CDR3 DNA sequence: TGCGCCAGCAGCCCCGGAGGGGCCAACGTCCTGACTTTC. Translated: CASSPGGANVLTF. Supplemented by reference TRBV5-1 and TRBJ2-6, the full variable domain reads KAGVTQTPRYLIKTRGQQVTLSCSPISGHRSVSWYQQTPGQGLQFLFEYFSETQRNKGNFPGRFSGRQFSNSRSEMNVSTLELGDSALYLCASSPGGANVLTFGAGSRLTVL.

V is TRBV25-1 and J is TRBJ2-1; 7 bases align to TRBD2. This CDR3 is built from 15 residues. CDR1 and CDR2 from the germline V gene are MGHDK and SYGVNS. J gave up 7 bases and V 4 bases, and 10 bases lay outside the gene matches. As DNA, the CDR3 is TGTGCCAGCAGTGTGTCGGGAGGCGGGACTAATGAGCAGTTCTTC. It yields the protein CASSVSGGGTNEQFF.

The CDR3 sequence: CASHVGGRGGTEAFF. The CDR3 region has the DNA TGTGCCAGCCACGTGGGGGGGCGCGGCGGCACTGAAGCTTTCTTT. The chain is built from TRBV2 and TRBJ1-1; the D gene is possibly TRBD1 (6 bases). Germline V gene sequence: CDR1 SNHLY, CDR2 FYNNEI. The CDR3 loop spans 15 amino acids. V was pared by 8 bases and J by 4 bases, with 20 bases between.

J is TRBJ2-1 and V is TRBV5-1, with D tentatively TRBD1 or TRBD2 (6 bases each). The germline CDR1 and CDR2 sequences are SGHRS and YFSETQ. This CDR3 is built from 15 residues. Between the trimmed V and J ends, which lost 0 bases and 9 bases, there was a span of 16 bases. The CDR3 nucleotides are TGCGCCAGCAGCTTGGCCGGGGGCCTTGGGGGTGAGCAGTTCTTC. It yields the protein CASSLAGGLGGEQFF.

This clone was recorded once. The chain employs TRBV6-4 and TRBJ2-1, with 12 bases lining up with TRBD2. The J segment lost 4 bases and the V segment lost 3 bases, leaving 4 bases of the junction unmatched. Per the germline V gene, CDR1 is MRHNA and CDR2 is SNTAGT. CDR3 length: 16 amino acids. CDR3 sequence: CASSETSGSGYNEQFF. The CDR3 nucleotides are TGTGCCAGCAGTGAGACTAGCGGGAGCGGATACAATGAGCAGTTCTTC.

This chain links TRBV2 with TRBJ2-7; D might be TRBD2 (6 bases). CDR3 length: 14 amino acids. Germline assignment: CDR1 SNHLY and CDR2 FYNNEI. Trimming left V 0 bases short and J 4 bases short, with 10 bases between. The CDR3 DNA sequence: TGTGCCAGCAGTGAAGCGGGGGGAGGATACGAGCAGTACTTC. As protein: CASSEAGGGYEQYF.

V gene TRBV19 combines with J gene TRBJ1-2; D is ambiguous. The CDR3 has 13 amino acids. Between the trimmed V and J ends, which lost 5 bases and 5 bases, there was a span of 12 bases. Germline CDR1 reads LNHDA; CDR2 reads SQIVND (reference sequence). The CDR3 loop is CASSLQTAYGYTF. CDR3 coding DNA: TGTGCCAGTAGTCTCCAGACCGCTTATGGCTACACCTTC.

The sample holds one count of this clone. This chain connects TRBV5-1 to TRBJ2-5; 7 bases match TRBD1. This CDR3 comprises 13 residues. Germline lookup yields CDR1 SGHRS and CDR2 YFSETQ. J was trimmed by 3 bases and V by 4 bases; bases with no gene match: 3. CDR3 residues: CASSTGTEETQYF. Here the CDR3 DNA reads TGCGCCAGCAGCACCGGGACAGAAGAGACCCAGTACTTC.

V and J are TRBV11-2 and TRBJ2-3; possible D gene TRBD2, 6 bases. The CDR3 is made up of 14 amino acids. Trimming left V 1 base short and J 3 bases short, with 8 bases between. Germline V gives CDR1 SGHAT, CDR2 FQNNGV. Here the CDR3 DNA reads TGTGCCAGCAGCTTAGGCGGGGATACAGATACGCAGTATTTT. It translates to CASSLGGDTDTQYF.

V is TRBV2 and J is TRBJ1-2, with 7 positions matching TRBD1. V dropped 11 bases and J dropped 2; count of bases not matched to a gene: 8. Germline V lookup: CDR1 SNHLY, CDR2 FYNNEI. The CDR3 has 13 amino acids. CDR3 residues: CAARPGQNYGYTF. CDR3 nucleotides: TGTGCCGCGAGACCGGGACAGAACTATGGCTACACCTTC.

This clone was counted once. V gene TRBV6-6 combines with J gene TRBJ2-7; 9 positions agree with TRBD1. V lost 11 bases to trimming and J lost 3 bases; unmatched junction nucleotides: 14. This CDR3 region has 15 residues. Germline V CDR1 and CDR2: MNHNY, SVGAGI (reference sequence). The CDR3 sequence is CARPRPGQGDYEQYF. The CDR3 DNA follows: TGTGCCCGACCAAGACCGGGACAGGGCGACTACGAGCAGTACTTC.

The rearrangement uses TRBV5-1 and TRBJ2-1; D might be TRBD1 (6 bases). Trimming took 2 bases from V and 2 from J, leaving 17 bases between them. CDR3 size: 17 residues. Germline-derived CDR1 and CDR2 are SGHRS and YFSETQ. This CDR3 is CASSFRAQGFTYNEQFF. The CDR3 nucleotides are TGCGCCAGCAGCTTCAGGGCACAGGGATTCACCTACAATGAGCAGTTCTTC.

The J gene is TRBJ2-7, the V gene TRBV20-1; D not resolved. The germline V and J ends were trimmed by 1 base and 7 bases, with 8 bases remaining between them. Germline V lookup: CDR1 DFQATT, CDR2 SNEGSKA (reference sequence). The CDR3 runs 11 residues. This CDR3 is CSARARQEQYF. As DNA, the CDR3 is TGCAGTGCTAGAGCGCGGCAGGAGCAGTACTTC.

This chain connects TRBV7-2 to TRBJ2-5, with TRBD1 matching over 8 bases. The CDR3 sequence is 13 residues long. The J segment lost 5 bases and the V segment lost 6 bases, leaving 5 bases of the junction unmatched. CDR1 is SGHTA, CDR2 FQGNSA, per germline. The CDR3 DNA is TGTGCCAGCAGACTAGACAGGGGTGAGACCCAGTACTTC. Residues: CASRLDRGETQYF.

This clone appeared once. The rearrangement joins TRBV30 to TRBJ2-7, with 8 bases aligning to TRBD1. Germline V gene sequence: CDR1 GTSNPN, CDR2 SVGIG (reference sequence). V trimming: 5 bases; J trimming: 1 base; junction bases outside the gene matches: 4. The CDR3 extends over 13 amino acids. In nucleotides, the CDR3 is TGTGCCTGGGGGACAGGTCCTTCCTACGAGCAGTACTTC. Its translation is CAWGTGPSYEQYF.

By proportion, this clone is medium-sized. This sequence joins TRBV10-1 and TRBJ1-1, with a tentative D call TRBD1 (5 bases). Germline CDR1 is WNHNN and CDR2 is SYGVQD (reference sequence). CDR3 length: 14 amino acids. V lost 6 bases and J 5 bases, leaving 16 bases between the germline ends. The CDR3 DNA reads TGCGCCAGCAGGGACCAGGGATGGAGGACTGAAGCTTTCTTT. Its translation: CASRDQGWRTEAFF.

This chain joins TRBV7-2 and TRBJ2-5; D gene uncertain. CDR1 and CDR2 (germline): SGHTA, FQGNSA. This CDR3 contains 15 residues. V lost 1 base and J 4 bases, leaving 13 bases between the germline ends. The CDR3 protein is CASSLEWSGRETQYF. CDR3 DNA: TGTGCCAGCAGCTTAGAATGGTCAGGTCGAGAGACCCAGTACTTC. The full variable domain, completed using reference TRBV7-2 and TRBJ2-5, is GAGVSQSPSNKVTEKGKDVELRCDPISGHTALYWYRQSLGQGLEFLIYFQGNSAPDKSGLPSDRFSAERTGGSVSTLTIQRTQQEDSAVYLCASSLEWSGRETQYFGPGTRLLVL.

The V call is TRBV6-5, the J call TRBJ1-2; D is uncertain. The germline V and J ends were trimmed by 2 bases and 4 bases, with 8 bases remaining between them. Germline lookup yields CDR1 MNHEY and CDR2 SVGAGI. This CDR3 has 13 amino acids. This chain's CDR3 is CASSYAGSYGYTF. The CDR3, as DNA: TGTGCCAGCAGTTACGCTGGGAGCTATGGCTACACCTTC.

V usage is TRBV28 and J usage is TRBJ2-7; maybe TRBD1 (5 bases). The CDR3 runs to 16 residues. From germline, CDR1 is MDHEN and CDR2 SYDVKM. The germline V and J ends were trimmed by 5 bases and 0 bases, with 17 bases remaining between them. CDR3 DNA: TGTGCCAGCAGTCTATCCTCAGGGCAGAGCTCCTACGAGCAGTACTTC. Translation gives CASSLSSGQSSYEQYF.

The genes are TRBV6-5 and TRBJ2-3; the D gene is possibly TRBD2 (6 bases). CDR1 and CDR2 from the germline V gene are MNHEY and SVGAGI. The CDR3 totals 14 residues. V was trimmed by 5 bases and J by 6 bases, leaving 15 bases between them. CDR3 bases: TGTGCCAGCAGTGCGGGACTCCGGGTGGATACGCAGTATTTT. It specifies CASSAGLRVDTQYF.

This chain links TRBV7-9 with TRBJ2-1; D uncertain. CDR1 is SEHNR and CDR2 is FQNEAQ in the germline V gene (reference sequence). Trimming took 6 bases from V and 5 from J, leaving 8 bases between them. This CDR3 contains 12 residues. DNA of the CDR3: TGTGCCAGCAGTTCTCTAGACAATGAGCAGTTCTTC. It translates to CASSSLDNEQFF.

The chain is built from TRBV11-2 and TRBJ1-2, with D tentatively TRBD1 (6 bases). This CDR3 region has 14 residues. V was shortened by 6 bases and J by 5 bases, with 16 bases between the two germline ends. CDR1 SGHAT and CDR2 FQNNGV come from the germline V gene. This chain's CDR3 is CASSPDRNQYGYTF. CDR3 DNA sequence: TGTGCCAGCAGTCCCGACAGGAACCAATATGGCTACACCTTC.

The J gene is TRBJ2-3, the V gene TRBV5-1; 12 bases are a match to TRBD2. The CDR3 extends over 15 amino acids. J was trimmed by 4 bases and V by 6 bases; bases with no gene match: 6. Germline V gives CDR1 SGHRS, CDR2 YFSETQ. CDR3 DNA sequence: TGCGCCAGCACCCGACTAGCGGGGGACCCAGATACGCAGTATTTT. Protein product: CASTRLAGDPDTQYF.

The chain is built from TRBV27 and TRBJ2-7, with TRBD1 matching 9 bases. Trimming cost V 5 bases and J 7 bases; bases outside gene matches: 9. The germline CDR1 and CDR2 sequences are MNHEY and SMNVEV (reference sequence). The CDR3 has 14 amino acids. The CDR3 DNA reads TGTGCCAGCAGTATCCGGGACAGGGTGGGGGAGCAGTACTTC. The encoded protein is CASSIRDRVGEQYF.

The chain employs TRBV7-8 and TRBJ1-5, with TRBD1 matching 10 bases. The length of the CDR3 is 15 residues. Germline V gives CDR1 SGHVS, CDR2 FQNEAQ. The V segment lost 5 bases and the J segment 6 bases; nucleotides outside the gene matches: 7. CDR3 in DNA: TGTGCCAGCAGCGGGGACAGGGGTTGGAGTCAGCCCCAGCATTTT. This translates into CASSGDRGWSQPQHF.